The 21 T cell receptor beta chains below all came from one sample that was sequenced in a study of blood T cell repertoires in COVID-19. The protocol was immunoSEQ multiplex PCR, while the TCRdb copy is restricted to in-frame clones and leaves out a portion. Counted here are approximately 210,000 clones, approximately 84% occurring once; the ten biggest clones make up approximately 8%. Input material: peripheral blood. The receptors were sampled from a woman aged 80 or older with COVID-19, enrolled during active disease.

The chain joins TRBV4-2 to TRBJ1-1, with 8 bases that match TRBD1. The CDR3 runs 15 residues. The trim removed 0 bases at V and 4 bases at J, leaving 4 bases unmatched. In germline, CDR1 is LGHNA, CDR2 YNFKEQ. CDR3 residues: CASSQEGTGSTEAFF. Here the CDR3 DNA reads TGTGCCAGCAGCCAAGAAGGGACAGGAAGCACTGAAGCTTTCTTT.

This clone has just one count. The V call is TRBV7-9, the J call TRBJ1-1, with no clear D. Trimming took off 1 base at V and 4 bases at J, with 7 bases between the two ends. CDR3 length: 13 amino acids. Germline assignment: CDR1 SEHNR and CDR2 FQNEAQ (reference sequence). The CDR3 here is CASSLEEGTEAFF. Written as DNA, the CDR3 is TGTGCCAGCAGCTTAGAAGAGGGCACTGAAGCTTTCTTT.

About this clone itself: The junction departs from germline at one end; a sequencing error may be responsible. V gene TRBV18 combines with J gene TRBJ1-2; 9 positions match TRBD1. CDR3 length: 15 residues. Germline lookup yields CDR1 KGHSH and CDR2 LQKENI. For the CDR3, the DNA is TGTGCCAGCTCTCCACAGGGGGCTGGGGCCTATGGCTACACCTTC. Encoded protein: CASSPQGAGAYGYTF.

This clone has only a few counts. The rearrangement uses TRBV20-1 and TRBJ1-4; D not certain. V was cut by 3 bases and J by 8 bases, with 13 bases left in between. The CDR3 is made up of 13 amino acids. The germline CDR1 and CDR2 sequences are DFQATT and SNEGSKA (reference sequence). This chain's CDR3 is CSASGRPGEKLFF. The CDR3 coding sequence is TGCAGTGCTAGTGGCAGGCCCGGAGAAAAACTGTTTTTT.

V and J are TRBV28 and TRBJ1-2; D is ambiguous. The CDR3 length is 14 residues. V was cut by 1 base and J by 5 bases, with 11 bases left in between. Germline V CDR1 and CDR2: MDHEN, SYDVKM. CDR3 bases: TGTGCCAGCAGTTTATTACCGGAGTGGTATGGCTACACCTTC. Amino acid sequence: CASSLLPEWYGYTF.

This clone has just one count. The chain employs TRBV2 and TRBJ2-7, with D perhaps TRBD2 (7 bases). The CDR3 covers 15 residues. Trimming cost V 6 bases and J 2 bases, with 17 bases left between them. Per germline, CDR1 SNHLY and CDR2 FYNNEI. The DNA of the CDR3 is TGTGCCAGCAGGAAAGACCCGGGGGGCACCTACGAGCAGTACTTC. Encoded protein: CASRKDPGGTYEQYF. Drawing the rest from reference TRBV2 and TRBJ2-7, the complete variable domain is EPEVTQTPSHQVTQMGQEVILRCVPISNHLYFYWYRQILGQKVEFLVSFYNNEISEKSEIFDDQFSVERPDGSNFTLKIRSTKLEDSAMYFCASRKDPGGTYEQYFGPGTRLTVT.

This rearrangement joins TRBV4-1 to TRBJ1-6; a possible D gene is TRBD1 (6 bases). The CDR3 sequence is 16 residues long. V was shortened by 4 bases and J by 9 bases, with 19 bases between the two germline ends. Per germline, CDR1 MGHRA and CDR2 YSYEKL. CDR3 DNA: TGCGCCAGCAGCCCTGGACAGACCAGGGTTGGTTCACCCCTCCACTTT. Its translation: CASSPGQTRVGSPLHF.

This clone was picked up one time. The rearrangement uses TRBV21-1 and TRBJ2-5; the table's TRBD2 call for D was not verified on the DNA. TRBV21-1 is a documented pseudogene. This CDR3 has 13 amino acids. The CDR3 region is CAANGGGPETQYF. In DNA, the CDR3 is TGTGCCGCCAATGGGGGGGGGCCGGAGACCCAGTACTTC.

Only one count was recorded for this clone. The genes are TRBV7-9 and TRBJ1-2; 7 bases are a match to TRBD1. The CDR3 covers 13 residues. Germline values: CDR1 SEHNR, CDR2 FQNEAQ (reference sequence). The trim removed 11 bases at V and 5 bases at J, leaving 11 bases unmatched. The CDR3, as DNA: TGTGCCGAAGAATTTGACAGGGCTTATGGCTACACCTTC. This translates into CAEEFDRAYGYTF.

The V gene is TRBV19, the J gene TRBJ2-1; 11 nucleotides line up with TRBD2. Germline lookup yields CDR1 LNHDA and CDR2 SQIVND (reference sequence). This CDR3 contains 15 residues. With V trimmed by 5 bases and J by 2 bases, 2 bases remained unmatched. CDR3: CASSLSGGAYNEQFF. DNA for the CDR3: TGTGCCAGTAGTCTTAGCGGGGGGGCCTACAATGAGCAGTTCTTC. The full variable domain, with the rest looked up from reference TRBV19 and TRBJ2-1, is DGGITQSPKYLFRKEGQNVTLSCEQNLNHDAMYWYRQDPGQGLRLIYYSQIVNDFQKGDIAEGYSVSREKKESFPLTVTSAQKNPTAFYLCASSLSGGAYNEQFFGPGTRLTVL.

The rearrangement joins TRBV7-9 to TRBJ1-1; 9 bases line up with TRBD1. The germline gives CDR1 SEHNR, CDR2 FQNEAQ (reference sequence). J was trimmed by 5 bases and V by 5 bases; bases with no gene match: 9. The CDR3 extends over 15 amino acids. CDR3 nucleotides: TGTGCCAGCAGCGCAACAGGGGGCAGACAAACTGAAGCTTTCTTT. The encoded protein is CASSATGGRQTEAFF. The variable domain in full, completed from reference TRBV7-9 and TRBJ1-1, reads DTGVSQNPRHKITKRGQNVTFRCDPISEHNRLYWYRQTLGQGPEFLTYFQNEAQLEKSRLLSDRFSAERPKGSFSTLEIQRTEQGDSAMYLCASSATGGRQTEAFFGQGTRLTVV.

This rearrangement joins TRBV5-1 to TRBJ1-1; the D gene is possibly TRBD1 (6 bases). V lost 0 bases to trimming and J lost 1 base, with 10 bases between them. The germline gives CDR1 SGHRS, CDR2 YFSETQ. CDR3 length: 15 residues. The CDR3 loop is CASSLGGQPNTEAFF. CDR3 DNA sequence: TGCGCCAGCAGCTTGGGTGGACAGCCGAACACTGAAGCTTTCTTT.

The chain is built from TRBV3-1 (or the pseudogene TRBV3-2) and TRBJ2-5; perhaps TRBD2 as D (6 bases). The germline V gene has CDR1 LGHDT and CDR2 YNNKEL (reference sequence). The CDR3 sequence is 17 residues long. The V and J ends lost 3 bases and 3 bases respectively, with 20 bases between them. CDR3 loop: CASSQLVPTRDKETQYF. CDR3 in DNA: TGTGCCAGCAGCCAGCTAGTTCCAACGCGGGATAAAGAGACCCAGTACTTC.

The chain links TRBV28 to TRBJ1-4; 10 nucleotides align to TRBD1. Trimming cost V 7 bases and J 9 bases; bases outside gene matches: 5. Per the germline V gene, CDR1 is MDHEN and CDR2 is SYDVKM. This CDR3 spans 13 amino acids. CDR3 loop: CASMGQGQQKLFF. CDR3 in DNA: TGTGCCAGCATGGGACAGGGGCAGCAAAAACTGTTTTTT.

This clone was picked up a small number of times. For the CDR3, the DNA is TGTGCCAGCAGCCCCAGACAGTTTGAAAAACTGTTTTTT. Translating gives CASSPRQFEKLFF. The chain carries TRBV12-3 or TRBV12-4 and TRBJ1-4, with D possibly matching TRBD1 (5 bases). Trimming took 6 bases from V and 7 from J, leaving 12 bases between them. The CDR3 totals 13 residues.

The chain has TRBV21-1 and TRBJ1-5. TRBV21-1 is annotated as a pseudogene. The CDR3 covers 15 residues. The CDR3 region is CASSKSGSSHQPQHF. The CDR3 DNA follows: TGTGCCAGCAGCAAAAGCGGATCGAGTCATCAGCCCCAGCATTTT.

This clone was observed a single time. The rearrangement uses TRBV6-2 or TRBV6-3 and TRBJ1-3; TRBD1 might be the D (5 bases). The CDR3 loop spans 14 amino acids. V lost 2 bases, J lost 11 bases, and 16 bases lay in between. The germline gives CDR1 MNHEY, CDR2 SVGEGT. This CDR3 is CASSYDGGVKAIYF. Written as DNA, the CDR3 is TGTGCCAGCAGTTACGACGGGGGAGTTAAGGCCATATATTTT.

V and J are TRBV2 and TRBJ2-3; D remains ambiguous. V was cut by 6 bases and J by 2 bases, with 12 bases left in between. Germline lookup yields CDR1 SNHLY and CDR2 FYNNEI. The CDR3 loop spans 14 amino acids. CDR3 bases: TGTGCCAGCAGGAAAGGAGCGTCCACAGATACGCAGTATTTT. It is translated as CASRKGASTDTQYF.

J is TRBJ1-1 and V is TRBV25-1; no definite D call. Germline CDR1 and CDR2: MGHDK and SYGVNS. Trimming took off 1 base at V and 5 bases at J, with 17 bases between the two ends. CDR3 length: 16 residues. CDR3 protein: CASSESGFPRWTEAFF. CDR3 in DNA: TGTGCCAGCAGTGAATCTGGTTTTCCCCGGTGGACTGAAGCTTTCTTT.

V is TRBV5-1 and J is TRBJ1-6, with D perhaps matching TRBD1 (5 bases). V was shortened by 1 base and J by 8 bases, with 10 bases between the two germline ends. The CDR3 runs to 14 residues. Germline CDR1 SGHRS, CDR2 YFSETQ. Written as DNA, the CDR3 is TGCGCCAGCAGCTTGTCAGGGATTGATTCACCCCTCCACTTT. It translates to CASSLSGIDSPLHF.

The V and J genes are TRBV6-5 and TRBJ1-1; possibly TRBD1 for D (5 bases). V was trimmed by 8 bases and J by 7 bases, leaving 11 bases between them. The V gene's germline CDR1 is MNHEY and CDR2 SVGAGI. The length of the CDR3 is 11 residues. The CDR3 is CASHKGDEAFF. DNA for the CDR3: TGTGCCAGCCACAAAGGGGATGAAGCTTTCTTT.